What follows are 30 T cell receptor beta chains derived from one specimen sequenced in a study of cytomegalovirus exposure and HLA in healthy donors (dated by TCRdb to the late 2010s). The method behind the library was the immunoSEQ multiplex PCR assay. For the multiplex PCR, a mixture combining 60 forward primers for TCR Vbeta segments and 13 reverse primers for TCR Jbeta segments was used. TCRdb took over this immuneACCESS table, retaining in-frame rearrangements with V and J assigned. Such tables are incomplete; in checked studies, under half of the missing clones stem from an unresolved V gene, and the remainder is unexplained. The table kept for this sample lists about 200,000 clones. The ten largest clones capture less than 6.5% of the sample. What was sequenced was PBMCs. These receptors all come from a man between 25 and 39 years old in good health and CMV-seronegative.

The gene calls are TRBV11-3 and TRBJ2-1; TRBD1 aligns across 8 bases. J lost 7 bases, V lost 5 bases, and 7 bases had no gene match. Germline-derived CDR1 and CDR2 are SGHNT and YENEEA. The CDR3 has 14 amino acids. The CDR3 is CASSPIRQGNEQFF. The DNA of the CDR3 is TGTGCCAGCAGCCCCATTCGACAGGGGAATGAGCAGTTCTTC.

J is TRBJ2-7 and V is TRBV30; 14 nucleotides match TRBD2. The CDR3 length is 15 residues. Losses at the gene ends were 2 bases for V and 4 bases for J; bases not matched to a gene: 4. Germline CDR1 is GTSNPN and CDR2 is SVGIG (reference sequence). The CDR3 loop is CAWSKGLAGDYEQYF. Written as DNA, the CDR3 is TGTGCCTGGAGTAAGGGACTAGCGGGAGATTACGAGCAGTACTTC.

The CDR3 spells CASSYLQTGKYEQYF. In DNA, the CDR3 is TGTGCCAGCAGTTACCTCCAGACAGGGAAGTACGAGCAGTACTTC. The V and J genes are TRBV6-5 and TRBJ2-7; 7 bases are a match to TRBD1. The CDR3 spans 15 residues. Germline V gives CDR1 MNHEY, CDR2 SVGAGI. V gave up 2 bases and J gave up 4 bases; unmatched junction bases: 8.

V usage is TRBV7-6 and J usage is TRBJ2-3; 8 bases match TRBD2. CDR3 length equals 16 residues. Unmatched junction bases numbered 7, after V lost 2 bases and J lost 3 bases. Germline-derived CDR1 and CDR2 are SGHVS and FNYEAQ. Written as DNA, the CDR3 is TGTGCCAGCAGCTTACGGGCAGCGGGAGATACAGATACGCAGTATTTT. Protein: CASSLRAAGDTDTQYF.

The rearrangement uses TRBV6-5 and TRBJ1-1; no firm D call. V shed 7 bases and J shed 1 base, with 13 bases lying between them. This CDR3 is built from 14 residues. Germline-derived CDR1 and CDR2 are MNHEY and SVGAGI. The chain's CDR3 is CASNKLLGNTEAFF. The CDR3 region has the DNA TGTGCCAGCAATAAACTACTGGGGAACACTGAAGCTTTCTTT.

This sequence joins TRBV4-3 and TRBJ2-3; D uncertain. Germline V gene sequence: CDR1 LGHNA, CDR2 YSLEER. Trimming shortened V by 1 base and J by 6 bases, and 17 bases separated the two germline ends. This CDR3 contains 16 residues. The DNA of the CDR3 is TGCGCCAGCAGCCAAGGAGGCTTGGTAGGATATGATACGCAGTATTTT. Its protein is CASSQGGLVGYDTQYF.

The chain employs TRBV19 and TRBJ2-5, with a weak D call TRBD2 (7 bases). V was shortened by 9 bases and J by 1 base, with 9 bases between the two germline ends. CDR1 and CDR2 from the germline V gene are LNHDA and SQIVND (reference sequence). CDR3 size: 12 residues. The CDR3 loop is CASGGLQETQYF. The CDR3 region has the DNA TGTGCCAGCGGGGGGCTCCAAGAGACCCAGTACTTC.

Concerning this clone: Other nucleotide sequences from this sample produce the same CDR3. The chain couples TRBV6-1 to TRBJ1-6; 7 bases fit TRBD1. V shed 7 bases and J 6 bases; nucleotides not matched to a gene: 9. This CDR3 is built from 15 residues. Germline V lookup: CDR1 MNHNS, CDR2 SASEGT. CDR3 DNA: TGTGCCAGCATCTCCAGGGGGACCATTAATTCACCCCTCCACTTT. Encoded protein: CASISRGTINSPLHF.

V usage is TRBV4-3 and J usage is TRBJ1-2; TRBD1 matches at 8 bases. The CDR3 totals 16 residues. Germline V gene lookup returns CDR1 LGHNA and CDR2 YSLEER. The junction had 10 bases not matched to a gene; V was cut back by 4 bases and J by 3 bases. CDR3 protein: CASSPSSGGFYYGYTF. DNA of the CDR3: TGCGCCAGCAGCCCCTCGTCAGGGGGCTTTTACTATGGCTACACCTTC.

V gene TRBV6-5 combines with J gene TRBJ1-2, with D maybe TRBD1 (5 bases). Germline CDR1 reads MNHEY; CDR2 reads SVGAGI. Trimming left V 4 bases short and J 3 bases short, with 15 bases between. The CDR3 is 15 amino acids. CDR3 loop: CASSSTRGGDYGYTF. CDR3 bases: TGTGCCAGCAGTTCGACGAGGGGAGGAGACTATGGCTACACCTTC.

The chain uses TRBV19 and TRBJ2-3, with 9 bases aligning to TRBD2. V shed 3 bases, J shed 4 bases, and the junction held 5 bases outside the gene matches. Looked up from germline, CDR1 is LNHDA and CDR2 is SQIVND (reference sequence). The CDR3 contains 15 residues. CDR3 residues: CASSILAGDADTQYF. The CDR3 DNA follows: TGTGCCAGTAGTATCTTAGCGGGGGACGCAGATACGCAGTATTTT.

The chain links TRBV28 to TRBJ1-4, with 9 bases that match TRBD1. Trimming took 3 bases from V and 8 from J; bases not matched to a gene: 10. The CDR3 spans 16 residues. Germline V lookup: CDR1 MDHEN, CDR2 SYDVKM. The CDR3 sequence is CASSFIIGTGNEKLFF. The CDR3 DNA reads as TGTGCCAGCAGTTTCATAATCGGGACAGGGAACGAAAAACTGTTTTTT.

The genes are TRBV7-2 and TRBJ2-1; TRBD1 agrees at 11 bases. The CDR3 loop spans 13 amino acids. Germline V lookup: CDR1 SGHTA, CDR2 FQGNSA. Germline trimming cut 5 bases from V and 12 bases from J; bases unmatched to any gene: 6. CDR3 amino acids: CASSRTGGEGQFF. The DNA for the CDR3 is TGTGCCAGCAGCCGGACAGGGGGCGAAGGGCAGTTCTTC.

The chain recombines TRBV9 with TRBJ2-7, with 7 bases that match TRBD2. The germline V gene has CDR1 SGDLS and CDR2 YYNGEE. With V trimmed by 0 bases and J by 0 bases, 9 bases remained unmatched. The CDR3 is made up of 17 amino acids. The CDR3 loop reads CASSVALMGGPSYEQYF. CDR3 coding DNA: TGTGCCAGCAGCGTAGCTCTGATGGGAGGGCCCTCCTACGAGCAGTACTTC.

With regard to this clone: A read error may account for a junction end that differs from germline. The J gene is TRBJ2-1, the V gene TRBV7-2, with a weak D call TRBD2 (5 bases). Per germline, CDR1 SGHTA and CDR2 FQGNSA. The CDR3 runs 14 residues. The CDR3, as DNA: TGTGCCAGCAGCCTAGCCGGAGGAGGCAGGGAGCAGTTCTTC. It codes for CASSLAGGGREQFF. The variable domain in full, completed from reference TRBV7-2 and TRBJ2-1, reads GAGVSQSPSNKVTEKGKDVELRCDPISGHTALYWYRQSLGQGLEFLIYFQGNSAPDKSGLPSDRFSAERTGGSVSTLTIQRTQQEDSAVYLCASSLAGGGREQFFGPGTRLTVL.

The chain employs TRBV30 and TRBJ2-7; 7 bases are a match to TRBD2. This CDR3 is built from 14 residues. Germline V lookup: CDR1 GTSNPN, CDR2 SVGIG (reference sequence). The ends lost 4 bases at V and 3 bases at J; junction bases unmatched: 9. The CDR3 is CAWTPSGGGYEQYF. As DNA, the CDR3 is TGTGCCTGGACCCCCTCGGGGGGAGGCTACGAGCAGTACTTC.

The V gene is TRBV7-9, the J gene TRBJ1-3; 9 bases fit TRBD1. V shed 5 bases, J shed 4 bases, and the junction held 12 bases outside the gene matches. Germline V lookup: CDR1 SEHNR, CDR2 FQNEAQ (reference sequence). The length of the CDR3 is 17 residues. CDR3 DNA sequence: TGTGCCAGCAGCCCCCTTCTGGGGACAGGGAAGGGAAACACCATATATTTT. Protein sequence: CASSPLLGTGKGNTIYF.

The chain employs TRBV7-9 and TRBJ2-5; 7 bases line up with TRBD1. The CDR3 runs to 13 residues. V shed 3 bases and J 3 bases; nucleotides not matched to a gene: 1. CDR1 SEHNR and CDR2 FQNEAQ come from the germline V gene (reference sequence). The CDR3 bases are TGTGCCAGCAGCTTTACAGGGGAAGAGACCCAGTACTTC. It encodes CASSFTGEETQYF.

The rearrangement joins TRBV6-6 to TRBJ1-2; TRBD1 matches at 9 bases. Per the germline V gene, CDR1 is MNHNY and CDR2 is SVGAGI (reference sequence). J gave up 3 bases and V 7 bases, and 6 bases lay outside the gene matches. The CDR3 is made up of 14 amino acids. The CDR3 nucleotides are TGTGCCAGCAAGCGACAGGGGGGCTACTATGGCTACACCTTC. It encodes CASKRQGGYYGYTF.

The gene calls are TRBV7-2 and TRBJ2-3; D is perhaps TRBD2 (6 bases). CDR1 SGHTA and CDR2 FQGNSA come from the germline V gene. The CDR3 consists of 15 residues. V lost 2 bases to trimming and J lost 5 bases, with 14 bases between them. The CDR3 reads CASSLKSGGLDTQYF. The CDR3 nucleotides read TGTGCCAGCAGCTTAAAATCTGGGGGACTAGATACGCAGTATTTT.

The rearrangement links TRBV9 to TRBJ1-3; D not certain. Germline V gene sequence: CDR1 SGDLS, CDR2 YYNGEE. This CDR3 comprises 13 residues. V was shortened by 6 bases and J by 4 bases, with 11 bases between the two germline ends. The CDR3 reads CASMSGLGNTIYF. The CDR3 DNA reads TGTGCCAGCATGTCGGGGTTAGGAAACACCATATATTTT. Complete variable domain (other parts from reference TRBV9 and TRBJ1-3): DSGVTQTPKHLITATGQRVTLRCSPRSGDLSVYWYQQSLDQGLQFLIQYYNGEERAKGNILERFSAQQFPDLHSELNLSSLELGDSALYFCASMSGLGNTIYFGEGSWLTVV.

The chain links TRBV7-8 to TRBJ2-7, with 9 nucleotides matching TRBD1. Germline V gene sequence: CDR1 SGHVS, CDR2 FQNEAQ. The length of the CDR3 is 14 residues. The V and J ends lost 5 bases and 3 bases, in that order; junction bases with no gene match: 5. The CDR3 here is CASSPDRGHYEQYF. In DNA form, the CDR3 reads TGTGCCAGCAGCCCGGACAGGGGCCACTACGAGCAGTACTTC.

The V call is TRBV6-5, the J call TRBJ1-1, with D possibly TRBD1 on 5 matching bases. Trimming pared 0 bases from V and 3 bases from J, leaving 11 bases between. The length of the CDR3 is 15 residues. The germline V gene has CDR1 MNHEY and CDR2 SVGAGI. The CDR3 nucleotides read TGTGCCAGCAGTTACTCGAGATCGGGGGACACTGAAGCTTTCTTT. This encodes CASSYSRSGDTEAFF.

CDR3 region: CAAFQGSSGNTIYF. CDR3 coding DNA: TGTGCCGCCTTCCAGGGGAGCTCTGGAAACACCATATATTTT. The rearrangement uses TRBV10-3 and TRBJ1-3; TRBD1 might be the D (6 bases). The V and J ends lost 11 bases and 0 bases respectively, with 14 bases between them. The CDR3 length is 14 residues. Germline V lookup: CDR1 ENHRY, CDR2 SYGVKD.

The rearrangement joins TRBV9 to TRBJ2-2, with D perhaps matching TRBD1 (6 bases). V gave up 4 bases and J gave up 1 base, with 20 bases separating them. Germline V gene data show CDR1 as SGDLS and CDR2 as YYNGEE. The CDR3 extends over 18 amino acids. The CDR3 DNA sequence: TGTGCCAGCAGCACATCACAGGGTGGTACTCGGAACACCGGGGAGCTGTTTTTT. This sequence encodes CASSTSQGGTRNTGELFF.

V is TRBV5-6 and J is TRBJ2-3, with TRBD2 matching 8 bases. The CDR3 covers 15 residues. The ends lost 1 base at V and 3 bases at J; junction bases unmatched: 4. CDR1 and CDR2 from the germline V gene are SGHDT and YYEEEE. The CDR3 DNA is TGTGCCAGCAGCTTGCTTAGCGGGATAACAGATACGCAGTATTTT. Amino acids: CASSLLSGITDTQYF.

The chain couples TRBV2 to TRBJ2-3, with 8 bases matching TRBD2. Germline V gives CDR1 SNHLY, CDR2 FYNNEI. This CDR3 comprises 16 residues. The ends lost 10 bases at V and 2 bases at J; junction bases unmatched: 14. CDR3 loop: CATEPWLAGITDTQYF. In DNA form, the CDR3 reads TGTGCCACCGAACCCTGGTTAGCGGGGATCACAGATACGCAGTATTTT.

The gene calls are TRBV5-1 and TRBJ1-4; TRBD1 is a possible D gene (5 bases). The CDR3 is 16 residues long. Germline V gene sequence: CDR1 SGHRS, CDR2 YFSETQ. Trimming removed 0 bases from V and 4 bases from J, with 13 bases in between. CDR3 coding DNA: TGCGCCAGCAGCTTGGAGGCGGGACTGGATAATGAAAAACTGTTTTTT. Its protein product is CASSLEAGLDNEKLFF.

The V and J genes are TRBV7-9 and TRBJ2-3; 11 bases match TRBD2. The CDR3 totals 15 residues. Germline CDR1 and CDR2: SEHNR and FQNEAQ (reference sequence). V was clipped by 4 bases and J by 5 bases; unmatched bases: 5. CDR3: CASSWGTSGQDTQYF. The CDR3 DNA follows: TGTGCCAGCAGCTGGGGGACTAGCGGTCAAGATACGCAGTATTTT.

The CDR3 here is CASSKGRQPQHF. In DNA form, the CDR3 reads TGTGCCAGCAGCAAAGGTCGGCAGCCCCAGCATTTT. J is TRBJ1-5 and V is TRBV21-1. TRBV21-1 is recorded as a pseudogene. CDR3 size: 12 residues.